This TCR beta chain was sequenced in a study of blood T cells in healthy people across ages. This clonotype appeared a few times. The antigen is undetermined. CDR3 size: 15 residues. Germline trimming cut 10 bases from V and 5 bases from J; bases unmatched to any gene: 12. Germline V gives CDR1 MDHEN, CDR2 SYDVKM. The authors ran a second PCR of 7 to 11 cycles using a sample-barcoded 5' primer and a J-beta primer mix. Researchers report that a template-switch adaptor with 12 random nucleotides tagged each cDNA molecule. Every sample gave at least 2.5 million paired-end reads containing CDR3. Each CDR3 protein gets one entry after TCRdb re-called the 5' RACE reads with MiXCR. The sample lists 1.4 million to 1.5 million distinct CDR3 sequences; around 42% were seen once. Whole-study results and caveats: PBMCs that were unsorted prevented a conclusive naive versus antigen-experienced comparison. It was the long-lived donors that had more naive CD4+ cells and higher diversity than aged donors.

This sequence originates from a woman younger than 35 in good health. The V and J genes are TRBV28 and TRBJ2-3, with TRBD1 matching 10 bases. Sequencing was done on a sample of blood. CDR3 DNA: TGTGCCACCAACGATAGACAGGGGGCGGAAGATACGCAGTATTTT. Translated, it gives CATNDRQGAEDTQYF.